This passage covers 32 T cell receptor beta chains from one sample sequenced in a study of blood T cell repertoires in COVID-19. Sequencing used immunoSEQ multiplex PCR; TCRdb keeps in-frame clones, though not all of them. The repertoire consists of 150,000 to 200,000 clones, with about 82% occurring once and the leading ten covering over 5%. Material for sequencing was peripheral blood. The receptor set was obtained from a woman aged 30 to 39 with acute or convalescent COVID-19.

This chain joins TRBV30 and TRBJ1-5; 9 bases agree with TRBD1. Germline-derived CDR1 and CDR2 are GTSNPN and SVGIG (reference sequence). J was trimmed by 7 bases and V by 0 bases; bases with no gene match: 10. CDR3 length: 16 amino acids. The CDR3, as DNA: TGTGCCTGGAGTGTAGCGACAGGGGGGCAAGGCCAGCCCCAGCATTTT. This translates into CAWSVATGGQGQPQHF.

The V gene is TRBV6-1, the J gene TRBJ2-1; 10 bases are shared with TRBD2. Trimming took 4 bases from V and 9 from J; bases not matched to a gene: 12. The germline CDR1 and CDR2 sequences are MNHNS and SASEGT. The CDR3 has 16 residues. The CDR3 region has the DNA TGTGCCAGCAGTGCCCCAGGATCTAGCGGGAGATTTGAGCAGTTCTTC. It encodes CASSAPGSSGRFEQFF.

In its sample, this clone was seen a few times. The chain employs TRBV7-8 and TRBJ1-1, with 9 nucleotides matching TRBD1. Germline-derived CDR1 and CDR2 are SGHVS and FQNEAQ. J was trimmed by 4 bases and V by 5 bases; bases with no gene match: 5. This CDR3 comprises 14 residues. The CDR3 bases are TGTGCCAGCAGCATAAACAGGGGGCGCACTGAAGCTTTCTTT. Residues: CASSINRGRTEAFF.

The CDR3 protein is CASSPIEGTPSYNEQFF. The CDR3 DNA reads TGTGCCAGCAGCCCCATCGAGGGGACACCCTCCTACAATGAGCAGTTCTTC. The chain links TRBV11-2 to TRBJ2-1, with TRBD1 as a possible D gene (6 bases). Per the germline V gene, CDR1 is SGHAT and CDR2 is FQNNGV. The CDR3 is made up of 17 amino acids. V lost 5 bases and J 0 bases, leaving 17 bases between the germline ends.

This chain connects TRBV25-1 to TRBJ1-2; D not certain. CDR1 and CDR2 from the germline V gene are MGHDK and SYGVNS. This CDR3 is built from 13 residues. Deletions cut 6 bases from V and 4 bases from J, with 12 bases between. As DNA, the CDR3 is TGTGCCAGCAGGACCGGGAACAGCTATGGCTACACCTTC. Protein sequence: CASRTGNSYGYTF.

This chain links TRBV6-5 with TRBJ2-2; 7 bases align to TRBD1. The junction had 9 bases not matched to a gene; V was cut back by 8 bases and J by 3 bases. The CDR3 consists of 15 residues. Germline V gene sequence: CDR1 MNHEY, CDR2 SVGAGI. The DNA of the CDR3 is TGTGCCAGCGATATTAGGACAGGATACACCGGGGAGCTGTTTTTT. This gives the protein CASDIRTGYTGELFF.

The chain links TRBV6-2 or TRBV6-3 to TRBJ2-3; 12 nucleotides match TRBD2. The CDR3 consists of 18 residues. Trimming cost V 0 bases and J 6 bases; bases outside gene matches: 10. The germline gives CDR1 MNHEY, CDR2 SVGEGT. This CDR3 is CASSYSMSLAGGHDTQYF. CDR3 bases: TGTGCCAGCAGTTACTCGATGTCCCTAGCGGGGGGGCATGATACGCAGTATTTT.

The genes are TRBV4-2 and TRBJ1-5; D is ambiguous. Trimming pared 0 bases from V and 1 base from J, leaving 7 bases between. Looked up from germline, CDR1 is LGHNA and CDR2 is YNFKEQ. This CDR3 is 15 amino acids long. CDR3 residues: CASSQDFGSNQPQHF. The CDR3 DNA sequence: TGTGCCAGCAGCCAAGATTTCGGGAGCAATCAGCCCCAGCATTTT.

This clone was seen more than once but under ten times. The genes are TRBV21-1 and TRBJ1-5; TRBD1 reflects the table's D call only, with no check against the DNA. TRBV21-1 is listed as a pseudogene. CDR3 length: 15 residues. The CDR3 protein is CASSSIDSDHQPQHF. CDR3 bases: TGTGCCAGCAGCAGCATCGACAGCGATCATCAGCCCCAGCATTTT.

The chain recombines TRBV2 with TRBJ2-5; D ambiguous. V dropped 7 bases and J dropped 5 bases, with 5 bases sitting between them. CDR3 length equals 10 residues. CDR1 and CDR2 from the germline V gene are SNHLY and FYNNEI. The CDR3 protein is CASNKETQYF. CDR3 nucleotides: TGTGCCAGCAACAAGGAGACCCAGTACTTC.

This sequence joins TRBV7-6 and TRBJ2-2, with D perhaps matching TRBD1 (6 bases). V lost 3 bases, J lost 3 bases, and 8 bases lay in between. Per the germline V gene, CDR1 is SGHVS and CDR2 is FNYEAQ. The CDR3 is made up of 14 amino acids. The CDR3 DNA follows: TGTGCCAGCAGCTTCAGGGGTGACACCGGGGAGCTGTTTTTT. The encoded protein is CASSFRGDTGELFF. Variable domain in full (rest from reference TRBV7-6 and TRBJ2-2): GAGVSQSPRYKVTKRGQDVALRCDPISGHVSLYWYRQALGQGPEFLTYFNYEAQQDKSGLPNDRFSAERPEGSISTLTIQRTEQRDSAMYRCASSFRGDTGELFFGEGSRLTVL.

The chain combines TRBV5-1 with TRBJ1-2; D possibly corresponds to TRBD1 (6 bases). The CDR3 runs to 13 residues. V dropped 4 bases and J dropped 8 bases, with 15 bases sitting between them. In germline, CDR1 is SGHRS, CDR2 YFSETQ. This CDR3 is CASSGMGAWGYTF. CDR3 bases: TGCGCCAGCAGCGGAATGGGGGCTTGGGGCTACACCTTC.

The chain is built from TRBV5-1 and TRBJ2-7; 13 nucleotides line up with TRBD2. This CDR3 is 17 amino acids long. J gave up 0 bases and V 4 bases, and 7 bases lay outside the gene matches. Germline V gene lookup returns CDR1 SGHRS and CDR2 YFSETQ. DNA for the CDR3: TGCGCCAGCAGCCGTGGGACTAGCGGGACCGCCTCCTACGAGCAGTACTTC. Its translation is CASSRGTSGTASYEQYF.

This clone was picked up a small number of times. The chain recombines TRBV6-2 or TRBV6-3 with TRBJ2-3; 11 bases match TRBD2. There are 15 residues in the CDR3. Germline V CDR1 and CDR2: MNHEY, SVGEGT. V lost 5 bases and J lost 2; bases outside the gene matches: 3. In DNA form, the CDR3 reads TGTGCCAGCAGTCCACTAGCGGGAGCCACAGATACGCAGTATTTT. Translation: CASSPLAGATDTQYF.

The chain is built from TRBV5-1 and TRBJ2-7; possible D gene TRBD2, 5 bases. This CDR3 has 15 amino acids. Trimming stripped 3 bases from V and 5 bases from J, with 18 bases between. The germline CDR1 and CDR2 sequences are SGHRS and YFSETQ. The CDR3 loop is CASSSIGREYDEQYF. CDR3 sequence (DNA): TGCGCCAGCAGCTCTATAGGGAGAGAGTACGACGAGCAGTACTTC.

The gene calls are TRBV6-1 and TRBJ1-5; 7 bases match TRBD1. V lost 2 bases and J lost 0; bases outside the gene matches: 13. The CDR3 has 19 residues. Germline CDR1 and CDR2: MNHNS and SASEGT. The CDR3, as DNA: TGTGCCAGCAGTGAATGGACCAACCCGACAGGGTTTAGCAATCAGCCCCAGCATTTT. Protein sequence: CASSEWTNPTGFSNQPQHF.

This rearrangement joins TRBV10-3 to TRBJ1-5; 8 positions match TRBD1. After removal of 8 bases from V and 1 base from J, the junction contained 4 bases not matched to a gene. The CDR3 loop spans 14 amino acids. CDR1 is ENHRY, CDR2 SYGVKD, per germline. CDR3 region: CAIGQGPSNQPQHF. For the CDR3, the DNA is TGTGCCATCGGACAGGGCCCAAGCAATCAGCCCCAGCATTTT.

The rearrangement uses TRBV5-1 and TRBJ2-7, with 11 positions matching TRBD2. The ends lost 0 bases at V and 2 bases at J; junction bases unmatched: 1. This CDR3 is built from 15 residues. Germline V CDR1 and CDR2: SGHRS, YFSETQ. The CDR3 here is CASSLGLAGPYEQYF. CDR3 sequence (DNA): TGCGCCAGCAGCTTGGGACTAGCGGGACCCTACGAGCAGTACTTC.

The V gene is TRBV28, the J gene TRBJ2-7; 8 bases align to TRBD1. The CDR3 contains 15 residues. Germline CDR1 and CDR2: MDHEN and SYDVKM. V was pared by 5 bases and J by 2 bases, with 8 bases of the junction left unmatched. Here the CDR3 DNA reads TGTGCCAGCAGTACGATAGGACAGGGCACCTACGAGCAGTACTTC. Encoded protein: CASSTIGQGTYEQYF.

The J gene is TRBJ1-6, the V gene TRBV9; D gene uncertain. This CDR3 region has 15 residues. Per the germline V gene, CDR1 is SGDLS and CDR2 is YYNGEE. Deletions cut 5 bases from V and 9 bases from J, with 18 bases between. The chain's CDR3 is CASSPTNSLGSPLHF. The CDR3 coding sequence is TGTGCCAGCAGTCCAACGAACAGTTTGGGTTCACCCCTCCACTTT. The full variable domain, rest sourced from reference TRBV9 and TRBJ1-6, is DSGVTQTPKHLITATGQRVTLRCSPRSGDLSVYWYQQSLDQGLQFLIQYYNGEERAKGNILERFSAQQFPDLHSELNLSSLELGDSALYFCASSPTNSLGSPLHFGNGTRLTVT.

This clone was found once. This chain joins TRBV6-5 and TRBJ1-1; D unresolved. The CDR3 covers 11 residues. The germline V gene encodes CDR1 MNHEY and CDR2 SVGAGI. Trimming took 6 bases from V and 4 from J, leaving 6 bases between them. The CDR3 DNA is TGTGCCAGCAGGCAGTCCACTGAAGCTTTCTTT. This translates into CASRQSTEAFF.

The V gene is TRBV5-6, the J gene TRBJ1-1, with D unresolved. This CDR3 contains 14 residues. Germline CDR1 reads SGHDT; CDR2 reads YYEEEE. V lost 4 bases, J lost 5 bases, and 15 bases lay in between. CDR3 sequence: CASSRRGRGTEAFF. The CDR3 DNA follows: TGTGCCAGCAGCCGTCGGGGAAGAGGGACTGAAGCTTTCTTT.

A single count supports this clone. The CDR3 DNA follows: TGTGCCAGTAGTATAGTTTGGACTAGCGGACTAAATGAGCAGTTCTTC. Protein product: CASSIVWTSGLNEQFF. The chain combines TRBV19 with TRBJ2-1; TRBD2 agrees at 10 bases. CDR3 length: 16 residues. J lost 7 bases, V lost 1 base, and 7 bases had no gene match. Germline CDR1 is LNHDA and CDR2 is SQIVND (reference sequence).

At least ten counts were recorded for this clone. The J gene is TRBJ2-1, the V gene TRBV11-2; 7 nucleotides align to TRBD2. The CDR3 length is 20 residues. The germline gives CDR1 SGHAT, CDR2 FQNNGV. The J segment lost 0 bases and the V segment lost 0 bases, leaving 14 bases of the junction unmatched. Here the CDR3 DNA reads TGTGCCAGCAGCTTAGAGGCTAGCGGTGTGGGCAAAAGCTCCTACAATGAGCAGTTCTTC. Translated, it gives CASSLEASGVGKSSYNEQFF.

The V gene is TRBV2, the J gene TRBJ1-5; D not resolved. Germline V gene data show CDR1 as SNHLY and CDR2 as FYNNEI. This CDR3 is 13 amino acids long. Trimming stripped 7 bases from V and 10 bases from J, with 17 bases between. The chain's CDR3 is CASNRDPRDPQHF. CDR3 nucleotides: TGTGCCAGCAACCGGGATCCTCGAGATCCCCAGCATTTT. Using reference TRBV2 and TRBJ1-5 for the parts outside the CDR3, the full variable domain is EPEVTQTPSHQVTQMGQEVILRCVPISNHLYFYWYRQILGQKVEFLVSFYNNEISEKSEIFDDQFSVERPDGSNFTLKIRSTKLEDSAMYFCASNRDPRDPQHFGDGTRLSIL.

This clone occurred once. The chain joins TRBV6-4 to TRBJ1-2; D is undetermined. V lost 1 base, J lost 7 bases, and 19 bases lay in between. The germline gives CDR1 MRHNA, CDR2 SNTAGT. The CDR3 is 16 amino acids. DNA of the CDR3: TGTGCCAGCAGTGACTTCCATCGTATGAGGGTAAGTGGCTACACCTTC. It codes for CASSDFHRMRVSGYTF.

Only one count was recorded for this clone. The V and J genes are TRBV7-9 and TRBJ2-5; 10 bases map to TRBD1. This CDR3 is 17 amino acids long. Germline CDR1 is SEHNR and CDR2 is FQNEAQ (reference sequence). J was trimmed by 0 bases and V by 5 bases; bases with no gene match: 9. CDR3 coding DNA: TGTGCCAGCAGCCCACAAGGTGGACAGGGGGACCAAGAGACCCAGTACTTC. Amino acid sequence: CASSPQGGQGDQETQYF.

This chain joins TRBV5-4 and TRBJ1-1; D gene unclear. From germline, CDR1 is SGHNT and CDR2 YYREEE (reference sequence). The CDR3 sequence is 14 residues long. Trimming took 0 bases from V and 1 from J, leaving 7 bases between them. The CDR3 reads CASSLGPTNTEAFF. DNA for the CDR3: TGTGCCAGCAGCTTGGGGCCAACGAACACTGAAGCTTTCTTT.

The rearrangement links TRBV11-1 to TRBJ1-1, with 8 bases aligning to TRBD1. CDR1 SGHAT and CDR2 FQDESV come from the germline V gene (reference sequence). Trimming at V came to 5 bases and at J to 5 bases, leaving 7 bases not matched to a gene. The CDR3 totals 14 residues. The CDR3 nucleotides are TGTGCCAGCAGCCTACGACAGGGGAGGACTGAAGCTTTCTTT. Protein product: CASSLRQGRTEAFF.

The chain has TRBV19 and TRBJ2-2; D is unclear. Germline assignment: CDR1 LNHDA and CDR2 SQIVND (reference sequence). V lost 3 bases and J lost 6, with 5 bases in between. The CDR3 sequence is 12 residues long. The CDR3 bases are TGTGCCAGTAGTATCTTTGCCGGGGAGCTGTTTTTT. This codes for CASSIFAGELFF.

The rearrangement uses TRBV7-2 and TRBJ1-3; D gene ambiguous. Trimming took 5 bases from V and 1 from J, leaving 12 bases between them. Germline-derived CDR1 and CDR2 are SGHTA and FQGNSA. This CDR3 comprises 15 residues. CDR3 loop: CASSPRRESGNTIYF. The CDR3 DNA follows: TGTGCCAGCAGCCCCCGACGGGAATCTGGAAACACCATATATTTT.

The chain combines TRBV6-5 with TRBJ2-1, with D unclear. The CDR3 contains 12 residues. Trimming cost V 7 bases and J 5 bases, with 9 bases left between them. The V gene's germline CDR1 is MNHEY and CDR2 SVGAGI. CDR3 coding DNA: TGTGCCAGCAACAGCCCAAACAATGAGCAGTTCTTC. It translates to CASNSPNNEQFF.